A single sample gave rise to the 32 T cell receptor beta chains below, sequenced in a study of shared clonotypes between healthy human individuals. Using immunoSEQ multiplex PCR, the repertoire was profiled, and TCRdb retains in-frame clones only, with some absent. This table holds some 1.5 million clones, around 98% found once. The specimen was naive CD4+ T cells sorted from blood. Described subset: CD45RA+ positively selected. These receptors were obtained from a man aged 30 to 45 in good health.

The V gene is TRBV10-1, the J gene TRBJ2-7; D is unclear. This CDR3 has 14 residues. Germline CDR1 and CDR2: WNHNN and SYGVQD (reference sequence). The germline V and J ends were trimmed by 0 bases and 6 bases, with 12 bases remaining between them. The DNA of the CDR3 is TGCGCCAGCAGTGAGTCGGTCCAGAGATTCGAGCAGTACTTC. Encoded protein: CASSESVQRFEQYF.

This clone appeared a single time. The gene calls are TRBV19 and TRBJ2-2; D is possibly TRBD2 (6 bases). The CDR3 spans 15 residues. Germline loops: CDR1 LNHDA, CDR2 SQIVND (reference sequence). The V end was cut by 5 bases, the J end by 2 bases, with 12 bases between. CDR3 sequence reads: CASSSGDGNTGELFF. CDR3 DNA: TGTGCCAGTAGTTCGGGGGACGGAAACACCGGGGAGCTGTTTTTT.

CDR3: CASSGAGTSRTYEQYF. The CDR3 nucleotides are TGTGCCAGCAGTGGGGCCGGGACTAGCAGAACCTACGAGCAGTACTTC. The chain has TRBV25-1 and TRBJ2-7, with TRBD2 matching 9 bases. Germline CDR1 MGHDK, CDR2 SYGVNS. V lost 4 bases to trimming and J lost 2 bases; unmatched junction nucleotides: 9. This CDR3 has 16 residues.

This clone was seen only once. CDR3 DNA: TGTGCCAGCAGCGAAAGGACCGACCCACTAGGGCAGTTCTTC. Translated: CASSERTDPLGQFF. This chain connects TRBV9 to TRBJ2-1; D perhaps matches TRBD2 (5 bases). Trimming removed 3 bases from V and 12 bases from J, with 19 bases in between. Germline CDR1 is SGDLS and CDR2 is YYNGEE. CDR3 length: 14 amino acids.

CDR3 nucleotides: TGTGCCAGCAGTTTATTTGGAGGGGTTAATGAAGCTTTCTTT. This codes for CASSLFGGVNEAFF. The chain carries TRBV28 and TRBJ1-1; possible D gene TRBD1, 5 bases. This CDR3 is built from 14 residues. V dropped 1 base and J dropped 7 bases, with 13 bases sitting between them. Germline V CDR1 and CDR2: MDHEN, SYDVKM.

This chain links TRBV5-5 with TRBJ2-3; unclear D gene. CDR1 SGHKS and CDR2 YYEKEE come from the germline V gene (reference sequence). This CDR3 is built from 14 residues. V lost 4 bases and J lost 5, with 14 bases in between. As DNA, the CDR3 is TGTGCCAGCAGCACCTCCGGGCCGCAAGATACGCAGTATTTT. It codes for CASSTSGPQDTQYF.

This clone was seen a single time. This rearrangement joins TRBV2 to TRBJ2-5; the D call may be TRBD1 or TRBD2 (5 bases each). CDR1 and CDR2 (germline): SNHLY, FYNNEI. Trimming shortened V by 8 bases and J by 4 bases, and 14 bases separated the two germline ends. There are 13 residues in the CDR3. The CDR3 region is CASGGGLRETQYF. The CDR3 DNA reads TGTGCCAGCGGGGGTGGTCTTCGAGAGACCCAGTACTTC.

The V call is TRBV7-6, the J call TRBJ2-5; no definite D call. This CDR3 is built from 15 residues. V shed 1 base and J shed 8 bases, with 17 bases lying between them. Germline V CDR1 and CDR2: SGHVS, FNYEAQ. The CDR3 here is CASSLDDLTGPTQYF. The CDR3 coding sequence is TGTGCCAGCAGCTTAGATGATTTGACTGGCCCCACCCAGTACTTC.

CDR3 amino acids: CASSQRGTNYNEQFF. In DNA, the CDR3 is TGTGCCAGCAGCCAACGAGGGACTAACTACAATGAGCAGTTCTTC. This sequence joins TRBV16 and TRBJ2-1; 7 bases match TRBD2. The germline gives CDR1 KGHSY, CDR2 FQNENV. V lost 2 bases, J lost 3 bases, and 4 bases stayed unmatched. The CDR3 is 15 amino acids.

The V gene is TRBV19, the J gene TRBJ1-2; D perhaps matches TRBD1 (5 bases). The germline V and J ends were trimmed by 7 bases and 3 bases, with 15 bases remaining between them. This CDR3 spans 14 amino acids. The V gene's germline CDR1 is LNHDA and CDR2 SQIVND (reference sequence). The CDR3 protein is CASNQEAGDYGYTF. CDR3 sequence (DNA): TGTGCCAGTAATCAAGAGGCGGGGGACTATGGCTACACCTTC.

V gene TRBV28 combines with J gene TRBJ2-1; a possible D gene is TRBD2 (5 bases). From germline, CDR1 is MDHEN and CDR2 SYDVKM. With 7 bases removed from V and 3 bases from J, the gap between germline ends came to 16 bases. The CDR3 is 15 amino acids. CDR3 DNA sequence: TGTGCCAGCAAGATCGAGGGATCAGACTACAATGAGCAGTTCTTC. Residues: CASKIEGSDYNEQFF.

The V and J genes are TRBV19 and TRBJ1-5; the D gene is possibly TRBD1 (5 bases). CDR1 LNHDA and CDR2 SQIVND come from the germline V gene (reference sequence). The CDR3 runs to 14 residues. Trimming stripped 1 base from V and 3 bases from J, with 7 bases between. In DNA, the CDR3 is TGTGCCAGTAGTATAGCAGGGCCCAATCAGCCCCAGCATTTT. Translation: CASSIAGPNQPQHF.

V is TRBV6-5 and J is TRBJ1-2, with D unresolved. V lost 0 bases, J lost 1 base, and 3 bases lay in between. The CDR3 is made up of 13 amino acids. CDR1 and CDR2 from the germline V gene are MNHEY and SVGAGI. CDR3 residues: CASSYSNNYGYTF. CDR3 coding DNA: TGTGCCAGCAGTTACTCGAATAACTATGGCTACACCTTC.

The chain is built from TRBV5-4 and TRBJ2-7; tentatively, D is TRBD1 (5 bases). The CDR3 is 14 amino acids. Germline V gene lookup returns CDR1 SGHNT and CDR2 YYREEE (reference sequence). The V end lost 4 bases, the J end lost 3 bases, and 14 bases lay between the germline ends. CDR3 sequence: CASSGAKGNYEQYF. For the CDR3, the DNA is TGTGCCAGCAGCGGGGCTAAGGGCAACTACGAGCAGTACTTC.

In DNA form, the CDR3 reads TGCGCCAGCAGCTTGACAGGGGGCGAAAACGGTGAGCAGTACTTC. Amino acid sequence: CASSLTGGENGEQYF. The chain is built from TRBV5-1 and TRBJ2-7; 9 nucleotides agree with TRBD1. The CDR3 runs 15 residues. Germline V gene sequence: CDR1 SGHRS, CDR2 YFSETQ. The trim removed 1 base at V and 7 bases at J, leaving 9 bases unmatched.

The rearrangement uses TRBV10-3 and TRBJ2-5; D is unclear. V was pared by 2 bases and J by 5 bases, with 9 bases between. Germline V gene sequence: CDR1 ENHRY, CDR2 SYGVKD. The CDR3 spans 13 residues. CDR3 loop: CAISEGSPETQYF. DNA for the CDR3: TGTGCCATCAGTGAGGGCAGCCCGGAGACCCAGTACTTC.

This clone was seen once. The chain joins TRBV15 to TRBJ1-4, with 9 bases identical to TRBD1. Per the germline V gene, CDR1 is LNHNV and CDR2 is YYDKDF (reference sequence). J lost 8 bases, V lost 4 bases, and 8 bases had no gene match. The length of the CDR3 is 15 residues. As DNA, the CDR3 is TGTGCCACCAGCAACCCCGGGACAGGGAACGAAAAACTGTTTTTT. It yields the protein CATSNPGTGNEKLFF.

This clone was recorded only once. The rearrangement joins TRBV4-3 to TRBJ1-4; D gene ambiguous. CDR3 size: 17 residues. Trimming shortened V by 3 bases and J by 10 bases, and 24 bases separated the two germline ends. Per the germline V gene, CDR1 is LGHNA and CDR2 is YSLEER. The CDR3 sequence: CASSHRLGRSGGGKLFF. CDR3 DNA sequence: TGCGCCAGCAGCCACAGGTTGGGCAGGTCAGGCGGTGGAAAACTGTTTTTT.

The chain combines TRBV2 with TRBJ1-1; D possibly corresponds to TRBD1 (5 bases). Trimming pared 3 bases from V and 0 bases from J, leaving 8 bases between. The CDR3 length is 14 residues. Germline CDR1 is SNHLY and CDR2 is FYNNEI. The CDR3 region is CASSDDRVNTEAFF. The CDR3 DNA is TGTGCCAGCAGTGATGACAGAGTGAACACTGAAGCTTTCTTT.

The chain joins TRBV19 to TRBJ2-3; 7 bases are a match to TRBD2. The germline CDR1 and CDR2 sequences are LNHDA and SQIVND (reference sequence). V lost 5 bases to trimming and J lost 5 bases; unmatched junction nucleotides: 7. The CDR3 totals 14 residues. This CDR3 reads CASSPAGDVDTQYF. CDR3 nucleotides: TGTGCCAGTAGTCCCGCGGGAGATGTAGATACGCAGTATTTT. Looking up the rest from reference TRBV19 and TRBJ2-3 gives the full variable domain: DGGITQSPKYLFRKEGQNVTLSCEQNLNHDAMYWYRQDPGQGLRLIYYSQIVNDFQKGDIAEGYSVSREKKESFPLTVTSAQKNPTAFYLCASSPAGDVDTQYFGPGTRLTVL.

The rearrangement joins TRBV18 to TRBJ1-2, with TRBD1 identical over 7 bases. CDR1 KGHSH and CDR2 LQKENI come from the germline V gene. The CDR3 runs to 13 residues. With 5 bases clipped from V and 3 bases from J, the junction kept 3 bases outside the gene matches. The chain's CDR3 is CASSEGQDYGYTF. The CDR3 DNA reads TGTGCCAGCTCAGAAGGACAGGACTATGGCTACACCTTC. Looking up the rest from reference TRBV18 and TRBJ1-2 gives the full variable domain: NAGVMQNPRHLVRRRGQEARLRCSPMKGHSHVYWYRQLPEEGLKFMVYLQKENIIDESGMPKERFSAEFPKEGPSILRIQQVVRGDSAAYFCASSEGQDYGYTFGSGTRLTVV.

This clone was seen once. The chain recombines TRBV5-1 with TRBJ2-3, with D hard to call. The CDR3 sequence is 14 residues long. CDR1 is SGHRS, CDR2 YFSETQ, per germline. Trimming removed 5 bases at V and 2 bases at J, with 12 bases between. The DNA of the CDR3 is TGCGCCAGCAGAAACGTAGGTAACACAGATACGCAGTATTTT. It specifies CASRNVGNTDTQYF.

This chain connects TRBV19 to TRBJ2-7; 11 nucleotides align to TRBD2. J lost 0 bases, V lost 6 bases, and 7 bases had no gene match. CDR3 length: 16 residues. CDR1 is LNHDA and CDR2 is SQIVND in the germline V gene (reference sequence). This chain's CDR3 is CASSHGTSGSSYEQYF. The CDR3 nucleotides are TGTGCCAGTAGCCACGGGACTAGCGGTAGCTCCTACGAGCAGTACTTC.

V and J are TRBV28 and TRBJ2-7; D is unresolved. There are 14 residues in the CDR3. The germline gives CDR1 MDHEN, CDR2 SYDVKM. Trimming shortened V by 6 bases and J by 2 bases, and 14 bases separated the two germline ends. The CDR3 reads CASRPSRTPYEQYF. The CDR3 DNA sequence: TGTGCCAGCAGACCGTCCAGGACCCCCTACGAGCAGTACTTC.

This chain links TRBV7-2 with TRBJ2-7; D is possibly TRBD2 (6 bases). The germline gives CDR1 SGHTA, CDR2 FQGNSA. The CDR3 covers 18 residues. V was pared by 2 bases and J by 7 bases, with 27 bases between. This CDR3 reads CASSLTWGVAEPGGEQYF. In DNA, the CDR3 is TGTGCCAGCAGCTTAACATGGGGAGTAGCGGAACCCGGTGGGGAGCAGTACTTC. The full variable domain, in which reference TRBV7-2 and TRBJ2-7 provide the parts outside the CDR3, is GAGVSQSPSNKVTEKGKDVELRCDPISGHTALYWYRQSLGQGLEFLIYFQGNSAPDKSGLPSDRFSAERTGGSVSTLTIQRTQQEDSAVYLCASSLTWGVAEPGGEQYFGPGTRLTVT.

V and J are TRBV5-1 and TRBJ2-1; 14 bases agree with TRBD2. The CDR3 totals 14 residues. J was trimmed by 14 bases and V by 4 bases; bases with no gene match: 8. Per germline, CDR1 SGHRS and CDR2 YFSETQ. CDR3 bases: TGCGCCAGCAGCGGACCGGGACTAGCGGGGGAGGAGTTCTTC. Protein sequence: CASSGPGLAGEEFF.

This clone was picked up one time. The gene calls are TRBV27 and TRBJ1-1; TRBD1 is a possible D gene (6 bases). The V and J ends lost 4 bases and 5 bases respectively, with 17 bases between them. Germline CDR1 MNHEY, CDR2 SMNVEV (reference sequence). The CDR3 has 15 amino acids. Here the CDR3 DNA reads TGTGCCAGCAGTTCACGTCCGCGGGGGCGGACTGAAGCTTTCTTT. Amino acids: CASSSRPRGRTEAFF.

The chain combines TRBV19 with TRBJ2-7, with D perhaps matching TRBD2 (6 bases). Trimming took 9 bases from V and 5 from J, leaving 20 bases between them. The CDR3 has 14 residues. The germline V gene encodes CDR1 LNHDA and CDR2 SQIVND (reference sequence). The CDR3 protein is CASQGRGLSNEQYF. The CDR3 DNA reads TGTGCCAGCCAGGGTAGGGGACTCAGCAACGAGCAGTACTTC. The entire variable domain, with the rest obtained from reference TRBV19 and TRBJ2-7, is as follows: DGGITQSPKYLFRKEGQNVTLSCEQNLNHDAMYWYRQDPGQGLRLIYYSQIVNDFQKGDIAEGYSVSREKKESFPLTVTSAQKNPTAFYLCASQGRGLSNEQYFGPGTRLTVT.

The chain is built from TRBV18 and TRBJ2-2; a possible D gene is TRBD2 (5 bases). The CDR3 sequence is 16 residues long. Trimming stripped 5 bases from V and 2 bases from J, with 15 bases between. Germline values: CDR1 KGHSH, CDR2 LQKENI. CDR3 DNA: TGTGCCAGCTCATCCCTGAGGGCCGTTAACACCGGGGAGCTGTTTTTT. Translation: CASSSLRAVNTGELFF.

This clone was recorded only once. Other DNA sequences in this sample translate to the same CDR3. The chain carries TRBV9 and TRBJ2-2; no reliable D call. In germline, CDR1 is SGDLS, CDR2 YYNGEE. V shed 4 bases and J shed 1 base, with 5 bases lying between them. CDR3 size: 13 residues. The CDR3 DNA reads as TGTGCCAGCAGCTCAGGGAACACCGGGGAGCTGTTTTTT. This encodes CASSSGNTGELFF.

The chain recombines TRBV7-9 with TRBJ1-3; 7 positions agree with TRBD1. CDR1 and CDR2 (germline): SEHNR, FQNEAQ (reference sequence). Trimming took 5 bases from V and 3 from J; bases not matched to a gene: 4. This CDR3 is 14 amino acids long. The CDR3 nucleotides read TGTGCCAGCAGCCTGACAGGGAGTGGAAACACCATATATTTT. This sequence encodes CASSLTGSGNTIYF.

This rearrangement joins TRBV5-1 to TRBJ1-4; D possibly corresponds to TRBD1 (5 bases). Per germline, CDR1 SGHRS and CDR2 YFSETQ. The CDR3 totals 16 residues. V was cut by 0 bases and J by 6 bases, with 15 bases left in between. Here the CDR3 reads CASSLARGGSDEKLFF. The DNA for the CDR3 is TGCGCCAGCAGCTTGGCTCGTGGGGGGTCTGATGAAAAACTGTTTTTT.